This T cell receptor (beta chain) was captured by sequencing in a study of T cell responses to AZD1222 COVID-19 vaccine. Study observations and caveats: Reports indicate that nearly half of spike-specific TCRs are directed at unmutated variant regions.

Measured with immunoSEQ multiplex PCR; TCRdb has only the in-frame clones, and not every one. The sample has 120,000 or so clones, just under 95% seen once. This CDR3 contains 11 residues. CDR1 is MDHEN, CDR2 SYDVKM, per germline. Trimming stripped 4 bases from V and 2 bases from J, with 2 bases between. A note on this clone: Its antigen is undetermined.

The chain links TRBV28 to TRBJ2-5, with D unclear. The source was peripheral blood, collected on day 0 of AZD1222 vaccination. This TCR derives from an adult in good health. The CDR3 DNA reads TGTGCCAGCAGTTCTCAAGAGACCCAGTACTTC. Translating it yields CASSSQETQYF.